Below are 24 T cell receptor beta chains sequenced from a single sample in a study of blood T cell repertoires in COVID-19. This table comes from immunoSEQ multiplex PCR, and its TCRdb copy is limited to in-frame clones, with some not included. The repertoire consists of around 260,000 clones, with approximately 86% occurring once and the leading ten covering about 3.6%. Sequencing input: peripheral blood. These receptors were obtained from a man between 18 and 35 years old with active or convalescent COVID-19.

This sequence joins TRBV11-3 and TRBJ2-3; possibly TRBD2 for D (5 bases). With 1 base removed from V and 0 bases from J, the gap between germline ends came to 11 bases. Per the germline V gene, CDR1 is SGHNT and CDR2 is YENEEA. There are 16 residues in the CDR3. This CDR3 reads CASSLGSGGSTDTQYF. The CDR3 DNA reads TGTGCCAGCAGCTTAGGCTCGGGCGGGAGCACAGATACGCAGTATTTT.

The chain uses TRBV18 and TRBJ1-6; 7 bases map to TRBD1. There are 14 residues in the CDR3. Germline values: CDR1 KGHSH, CDR2 LQKENI. The ends lost 1 base at V and 7 bases at J; junction bases unmatched: 1. The CDR3 spells CASSPQGANSPLHF. CDR3 DNA: TGTGCCAGCTCACCACAGGGGGCCAATTCACCCCTCCACTTT.

V usage is TRBV10-3 and J usage is TRBJ1-5; D perhaps matches TRBD1 (5 bases). The V end was cut by 8 bases, the J end by 5 bases, with 13 bases between. The CDR3 spans 13 residues. Germline V lookup: CDR1 ENHRY, CDR2 SYGVKD. For the CDR3, the DNA is TGTGCCATCCGAGCTACAGGCGATCAGCCCCAGCATTTT. This sequence encodes CAIRATGDQPQHF.

The chain combines TRBV9 with TRBJ2-2; a possible D gene is TRBD2 (5 bases). Germline V gives CDR1 SGDLS, CDR2 YYNGEE. The ends were cut back, 3 bases at V and 4 bases at J, with 22 bases in the middle. The CDR3 has 18 amino acids. The CDR3 here is CASSGRTGNPRGTGELFF. CDR3 DNA sequence: TGTGCCAGCAGCGGAAGGACTGGCAACCCTCGGGGCACCGGGGAGCTGTTTTTT.

This clone was seen just once. The chain uses TRBV30 and TRBJ2-3, with D perhaps matching TRBD1 (7 bases). Germline CDR1 GTSNPN, CDR2 SVGIG (reference sequence). V dropped 6 bases and J dropped 4 bases, with 23 bases sitting between them. The CDR3 totals 16 residues. In nucleotides, the CDR3 is TGTGCCTGCGTTCTATCGCGGCAGGGGGAGGCAGATACGCAGTATTTT. As protein: CACVLSRQGEADTQYF.

Notes on this clone: This specimen includes other DNA sequences encoding the same CDR3. The CDR3 loop reads CATSDQAYGYTF. DNA for the CDR3: TGTGCCACCAGTGACCAGGCCTATGGCTACACCTTC. This sequence joins TRBV24-1 and TRBJ1-2, with no clear D. V was cut by 4 bases and J by 4 bases, with 6 bases left in between. This CDR3 is built from 12 residues. From germline, CDR1 is KGHDR and CDR2 SFDVKD.

This chain connects TRBV5-1 to TRBJ2-1, with 9 bases matching TRBD2. The junction had 2 bases not matched to a gene; V was cut back by 0 bases and J by 7 bases. The length of the CDR3 is 14 residues. CDR1 is SGHRS and CDR2 is YFSETQ in the germline V gene. The CDR3 region has the DNA TGCGCCAGCAGCTTGGAAGCGGGGGGAAATGAGCAGTTCTTC. Amino acid sequence: CASSLEAGGNEQFF.

This clone turned up a few times. Additional DNA sequences in this sample encode the identical CDR3. This chain links TRBV18 with TRBJ2-7, with D tentatively TRBD2 (5 bases). CDR3 length equals 12 residues. The V gene lost 2 bases and the J gene lost 3 bases, with 5 bases spanning the gap. From germline, CDR1 is KGHSH and CDR2 LQKENI. The DNA of the CDR3 is TGTGCCAGCTCACCAGAGGGCTACGAGCAGTACTTC. Its protein product is CASSPEGYEQYF.

The chain couples TRBV9 to TRBJ2-7; TRBD2 might be the D (6 bases). Germline CDR1 reads SGDLS; CDR2 reads YYNGEE. The CDR3 spans 14 residues. V lost 6 bases, J lost 3 bases, and 16 bases lay in between. Here the CDR3 DNA reads TGTGCCAGCAAGGGCGGGAACTCGATCTACGAGCAGTACTTC. It yields the protein CASKGGNSIYEQYF.

This clone showed up just once. This chain uses TRBV6-2 or TRBV6-3 with TRBJ1-5; D might be TRBD1 (6 bases). V lost 2 bases, J lost 4 bases, and 12 bases lay in between. The CDR3 contains 15 residues. The germline gives CDR1 MNHEY, CDR2 SVGEGT. CDR3 amino acids: CASSYDGGANQPQHF. The CDR3 coding sequence is TGTGCCAGCAGTTACGATGGGGGGGCGAATCAGCCCCAGCATTTT.

The V gene is TRBV7-3, the J gene TRBJ2-1; the match to TRBD2 covers 12 bases. This CDR3 has 16 amino acids. V was clipped by 5 bases and J by 10 bases; unmatched bases: 12. The germline gives CDR1 SGHTA, CDR2 FQGTGA. The CDR3, as DNA: TGTGCCAGCAGCGGGGGGGCACTAGCGGGAGGTAGCGAGCAGTTCTTC. Translating gives CASSGGALAGGSEQFF.

The V call is TRBV7-2, the J call TRBJ2-3; TRBD2 agrees at 9 bases. Looked up from germline, CDR1 is SGHTA and CDR2 is FQGNSA. Trimming removed 2 bases from V and 2 bases from J; junction bases left unmatched: 5. The CDR3 runs 16 residues. The CDR3 loop reads CASSLYPSGNTDTQYF. In DNA, the CDR3 is TGTGCCAGCAGCTTATACCCTAGCGGGAACACAGATACGCAGTATTTT.

CDR3 sequence: CASKTAHSGNTIYF. In nucleotides, the CDR3 is TGTGCCAGTAAGACAGCTCACTCTGGAAACACCATATATTTT. The genes are TRBV19 and TRBJ1-3; D possibly corresponds to TRBD1 (5 bases). Germline V lookup: CDR1 LNHDA, CDR2 SQIVND (reference sequence). This CDR3 comprises 14 residues. V dropped 7 bases and J dropped 0 bases, with 10 bases sitting between them. The complete variable domain, with remaining parts taken from reference TRBV19 and TRBJ1-3, reads DGGITQSPKYLFRKEGQNVTLSCEQNLNHDAMYWYRQDPGQGLRLIYYSQIVNDFQKGDIAEGYSVSREKKESFPLTVTSAQKNPTAFYLCASKTAHSGNTIYFGEGSWLTVV.

About this clone: One base away lies a much larger clone, so this may be a sequencing read error. The genes are TRBV18 and TRBJ2-7; TRBD1 matches at 7 bases. This CDR3 comprises 12 residues. V gave up 1 base and J gave up 6 bases; unmatched junction bases: 0. Germline V lookup: CDR1 KGHSH, CDR2 LQKENI. CDR3 sequence: CASSPQGAEQYF. CDR3 nucleotides: TGTGCCAGCTCACCACAGGGGGCCGAGCAGTACTTC.

There are a few counts of this clone. V is TRBV5-4 and J is TRBJ2-7, with a weak D call TRBD2 (5 bases). Trimming shortened V by 1 base and J by 2 bases, and 7 bases separated the two germline ends. The CDR3 consists of 13 residues. Germline CDR1 reads SGHNT; CDR2 reads YYREEE (reference sequence). The CDR3 DNA follows: TGTGCCAGCAGCTTGTGGGGAGCCTACGAGCAGTACTTC. It specifies CASSLWGAYEQYF.

The chain has TRBV7-9 and TRBJ2-3, with D hard to call. There are 13 residues in the CDR3. V lost 6 bases and J lost 5, with 12 bases in between. Germline assignment: CDR1 SEHNR and CDR2 FQNEAQ (reference sequence). CDR3 in amino acids: CASSLSSEDTQYF. As DNA, the CDR3 is TGTGCCAGCAGTCTTAGCTCGGAAGATACGCAGTATTTT.

This chain uses TRBV12-3 or TRBV12-4 with TRBJ1-1, with unresolved D. This CDR3 is built from 10 residues. V shed 6 bases and J shed 11 bases, with 10 bases lying between them. The CDR3 sequence is CASSSGYAFF. The CDR3 region has the DNA TGTGCCAGCAGCTCCGGGTACGCTTTCTTT.

The chain uses TRBV29-1 and TRBJ1-2, with unresolved D. V shed 5 bases and J shed 2 bases, with 9 bases lying between them. The CDR3 spans 12 residues. Germline V gene data show CDR1 as SQVTM and CDR2 as ANQGSEA. The CDR3 region is CSVSPPNYGYTF. The CDR3 DNA sequence: TGCAGCGTTAGCCCTCCAAACTATGGCTACACCTTC.

V is TRBV19 and J is TRBJ1-1; TRBD1 is a possible D gene (6 bases). CDR3 length: 13 amino acids. V gave up 6 bases and J gave up 8 bases, with 16 bases separating them. CDR1 and CDR2 from the germline V gene are LNHDA and SQIVND (reference sequence). CDR3 sequence reads: CASSEIQGVEAFF. The CDR3 DNA sequence: TGTGCCAGTAGCGAAATACAGGGAGTAGAAGCTTTCTTT.

CDR3 coding DNA: TGTGCCAGCAGCGTCTCAGGGTCGGGTAATTCACCCCTCCACTTT. This codes for CASSVSGSGNSPLHF. The chain couples TRBV9 to TRBJ1-6; a possible D gene is TRBD1 (5 bases). Germline CDR1 and CDR2: SGDLS and YYNGEE. The CDR3 has 15 residues. The V end lost 2 bases, the J end lost 6 bases, and 12 bases lay between the germline ends.

A remark on this clone: The same CDR3 arises from other DNA sequences in this sample as well. The chain has TRBV5-1 and TRBJ2-3; tentatively, D is TRBD1 (6 bases). Germline lookup yields CDR1 SGHRS and CDR2 YFSETQ. The germline V and J ends were trimmed by 3 bases and 0 bases, with 11 bases remaining between them. The CDR3 has 15 residues. DNA for the CDR3: TGCGCCAGCAGCTCGGACAGATCTAGCACAGATACGCAGTATTTT. Its translation: CASSSDRSSTDTQYF.

The rearrangement uses TRBV5-4 and TRBJ2-3; tentative D call: TRBD1 (5 bases). Trimming cost V 0 bases and J 3 bases, with 8 bases left between them. This CDR3 region has 14 residues. Germline V gives CDR1 SGHNT, CDR2 YYREEE (reference sequence). This CDR3 reads CASSLEGPTDTQYF. CDR3 DNA sequence: TGTGCCAGCAGCTTGGAGGGGCCTACAGATACGCAGTATTTT.

V and J are TRBV6-5 and TRBJ1-2; tentatively, D is TRBD1 (5 bases). CDR1 MNHEY and CDR2 SVGAGI come from the germline V gene. V dropped 0 bases and J dropped 7 bases, with 15 bases sitting between them. CDR3 length equals 15 residues. CDR3 in DNA: TGTGCCAGCAGTTACTCTTTCGGGGGTCTTACTGGCTACACCTTC. It encodes CASSYSFGGLTGYTF.

The chain joins TRBV2 to TRBJ2-7; possibly TRBD2 for D (5 bases). V was cut by 10 bases and J by 4 bases, with 17 bases left in between. CDR1 is SNHLY, CDR2 FYNNEI, per germline. The CDR3 runs to 13 residues. The CDR3 region has the DNA TGTGCCAAACGTCGGGATACGCATTACGAGCAGTACTTC. It encodes CAKRRDTHYEQYF.